One sample yielded the 15 T cell receptor beta chains listed below, sequenced in a study of CD8 T cells in Susac syndrome. The authors reverse transcribed roughly 0.5 to 1 ug RNA with random hexamers. TCRdb used MiXCR to reprocess the immunoSEQ multiplex PCR reads, holding one entry per CDR3 protein. The sample holds fewer than 350,000 distinct CDR3 sequences, over 75% seen once. The sample was CD8+ T cells from PBMCs. The origin of the receptors is a human donor with multiple sclerosis.

V usage is TRBV19 and J usage is TRBJ2-3; tentatively, D is TRBD2 (6 bases). Deletions cut 3 bases from V and 3 bases from J, with 13 bases between. Germline values: CDR1 LNHDA, CDR2 SQIVND (reference sequence). The CDR3 sequence is 15 residues long. CDR3 sequence reads: CASSIGGLTTDTQYF. CDR3 DNA: TGTGCCAGTAGTATTGGAGGGTTGACTACAGATACGCAGTATTTT.

The chain has TRBV7-3 and TRBJ2-3; D remains unclear. The CDR3 consists of 13 residues. Per the germline V gene, CDR1 is SGHTA and CDR2 is FQGTGA. V was pared by 2 bases and J by 5 bases, with 8 bases between. Here the CDR3 reads CASSLASGDTQYF. In DNA form, the CDR3 reads TGTGCCAGCAGCTTAGCCAGTGGAGATACGCAGTATTTT.

V gene TRBV6-2 or TRBV6-3 combines with J gene TRBJ2-1; 8 bases are shared with TRBD2. The V and J ends lost 7 bases and 4 bases, in that order; junction bases with no gene match: 6. The CDR3 totals 14 residues. Germline assignment: CDR1 MNHEY and CDR2 SVGEGT. CDR3 region: CASIGGVSYNEQFF. CDR3 sequence (DNA): TGTGCCAGCATCGGGGGGGTCTCATACAATGAGCAGTTCTTC.

J is TRBJ2-5 and V is TRBV6-2 or TRBV6-3; unclear D gene. The CDR3 covers 14 residues. V was pared by 2 bases and J by 0 bases, with 7 bases between. The germline gives CDR1 MNHEY, CDR2 SVGEGT. Written as DNA, the CDR3 is TGTGCCAGCAGTTACACGACGGACCAAGAGACCCAGTACTTC. It specifies CASSYTTDQETQYF.

This clonotype is a singleton in its sample. The rearrangement uses TRBV13 and TRBJ2-3; the D gene is possibly TRBD1 (5 bases). The CDR3 covers 15 residues. In germline, CDR1 is PRHDT, CDR2 FYEKMQ (reference sequence). The V gene lost 3 bases and the J gene lost 1 base, with 11 bases spanning the gap. CDR3 nucleotides: TGTGCCAGCAGCTTGTCGTCCAGGGGCACAGATACGCAGTATTTT. This translates into CASSLSSRGTDTQYF. The full variable domain, its missing parts supplied by reference TRBV13 and TRBJ2-3, is AAGVIQSPRHLIKEKRETATLKCYPIPRHDTVYWYQQGPGQDPQFLISFYEKMQSDKGSIPDRFSAQQFSDYHSELNMSSLELGDSALYFCASSLSSRGTDTQYFGPGTRLTVL.

This chain connects TRBV7-9 to TRBJ2-3; 8 bases line up with TRBD2. After removal of 4 bases from V and 2 bases from J, the junction contained 8 bases not matched to a gene. The CDR3 extends over 16 amino acids. Germline V gene lookup returns CDR1 SEHNR and CDR2 FQNEAQ (reference sequence). The CDR3 DNA sequence: TGTGCCAGCAGCTCCCCGAAGCGGGGGCCCACAGATACGCAGTATTTT. Protein sequence: CASSSPKRGPTDTQYF.

The rearrangement links TRBV6-6 to TRBJ2-1; D unresolved. This CDR3 is 15 amino acids long. Trimming cost V 5 bases and J 5 bases, with 16 bases left between them. The germline V gene has CDR1 MNHNY and CDR2 SVGAGI (reference sequence). Here the CDR3 reads CASSRASFQHNEQFF. In DNA, the CDR3 is TGTGCCAGCAGTCGGGCCTCTTTCCAACACAATGAGCAGTTCTTC.

V gene TRBV5-4 combines with J gene TRBJ2-7; 10 positions match TRBD2. Germline V CDR1 and CDR2: SGHNT, YYREEE (reference sequence). The CDR3 has 16 amino acids. V lost 0 bases to trimming and J lost 2 bases; unmatched junction nucleotides: 5. CDR3 in DNA: TGTGCCAGCAGCTTGGAGCTAGCGGGAGTAGCCTACGAGCAGTACTTC. It translates to CASSLELAGVAYEQYF.

The gene calls are TRBV19 and TRBJ1-5; TRBD1 matches 7 bases. The germline CDR1 and CDR2 sequences are LNHDA and SQIVND (reference sequence). V gave up 3 bases and J gave up 1 base; unmatched junction bases: 6. The CDR3 extends over 16 amino acids. The CDR3 loop reads CASSIGNRGSNQPQHF. The DNA for the CDR3 is TGTGCCAGTAGTATCGGGAACAGGGGAAGCAATCAGCCCCAGCATTTT.

J is TRBJ1-6 and V is TRBV9; a possible D gene is TRBD1 (6 bases). CDR3 length equals 15 residues. The germline V gene encodes CDR1 SGDLS and CDR2 YYNGEE. Between the trimmed V and J ends, which lost 3 bases and 7 bases, there was a span of 14 bases. CDR3 nucleotides: TGTGCCAGCAGCGGTGGGGGCCAGCAAAATTCACCCCTCCACTTT. Protein: CASSGGGQQNSPLHF.

The chain carries TRBV7-6 and TRBJ1-1, with D possibly TRBD1 on 6 matching bases. The CDR3 is made up of 14 amino acids. Germline V gene lookup returns CDR1 SGHVS and CDR2 FNYEAQ. V lost 2 bases to trimming and J lost 5 bases, with 12 bases between them. Here the CDR3 reads CASSLPGGRTEAFF. The CDR3 nucleotides read TGTGCCAGCAGCTTACCGGGGGGCAGGACTGAAGCTTTCTTT.

This clonotype was counted once. The V gene is TRBV29-1, the J gene TRBJ1-1, with unresolved D. CDR3 length equals 10 residues. CDR1 and CDR2 from the germline V gene are SQVTM and ANQGSEA. V was pared by 5 bases and J by 5 bases, with 6 bases between. CDR3 nucleotides: TGCAGCGTTCTCATAACTGAAGCTTTCTTT. As protein: CSVLITEAFF.

V is TRBV15 and J is TRBJ2-3; weak D call: TRBD2 (6 bases). The CDR3 is 15 amino acids. Trimming cost V 1 base and J 4 bases, with 12 bases left between them. Germline CDR1 LNHNV, CDR2 YYDKDF (reference sequence). The CDR3 DNA reads as TGTGCCACCAGCAGAGGGGACTTCTCCGCAGATACGCAGTATTTT. It is translated as CATSRGDFSADTQYF.

The rearrangement links TRBV5-1 to TRBJ1-2, with 7 bases fitting TRBD1. The CDR3 totals 13 residues. V shed 0 bases, J shed 6 bases, and the junction held 2 bases outside the gene matches. Looked up from germline, CDR1 is SGHRS and CDR2 is YFSETQ. The CDR3 protein is CASSLEGAHGYTF. CDR3 DNA sequence: TGCGCCAGCAGCTTGGAGGGGGCCCATGGCTACACCTTC.

This sequence joins TRBV4-1 and TRBJ1-5; 9 nucleotides match TRBD1. Per the germline V gene, CDR1 is MGHRA and CDR2 is YSYEKL. The CDR3 covers 15 residues. V lost 3 bases, J lost 7 bases, and 7 bases stayed unmatched. This chain's CDR3 is CASSHTGTGYQPQHF. The CDR3 DNA is TGCGCCAGCAGCCATACCGGGACAGGGTACCAGCCCCAGCATTTT.